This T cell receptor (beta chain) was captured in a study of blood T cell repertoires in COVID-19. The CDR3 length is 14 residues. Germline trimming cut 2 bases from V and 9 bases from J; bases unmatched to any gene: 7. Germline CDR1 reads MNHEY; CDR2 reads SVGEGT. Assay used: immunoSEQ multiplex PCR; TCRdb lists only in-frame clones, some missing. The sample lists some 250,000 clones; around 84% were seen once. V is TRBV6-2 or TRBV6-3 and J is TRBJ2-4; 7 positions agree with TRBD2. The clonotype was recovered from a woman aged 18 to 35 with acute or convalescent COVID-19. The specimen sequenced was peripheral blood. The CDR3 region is CASSYRGGVSIQYF. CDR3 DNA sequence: TGTGCCAGCAGTTACCGGGGAGGGGTCAGCATTCAGTACTTC.